This T cell receptor beta chain originates from a study of T cells in Graves' hyperthyroidism and ophthalmopathy. Study-level points and caveats: Ophthalmopathy onset followed model prediction by a median roughly 6 months.

Germline V gene lookup returns CDR1 SNHLY and CDR2 FYNNEI. The junction had 3 bases not matched to a gene; V was cut back by 8 bases and J by 4 bases. The CDR3 runs 13 residues. TCR beta CDR3 regions were amplified from RNA transcripts. During a first-round RT-PCR of the TCR CDR3, the HTBI primer set was used. TCRdb used MiXCR to reprocess the multiplex PCR reads, holding one entry per CDR3 protein. The data contain approximately 640,000 distinct CDR3 sequences, roughly 17% of them singletons. Diagnosis of hyperthyroidism was new in patients aged 18 to 65, and its duration was under 2 months. This clonotype was counted ten times or more. No antigen is known for it.

The sample comprised blood. This clonotype was obtained from a man aged 50 to 59 with Graves' hyperthyroidism. The chain employs TRBV2 and TRBJ2-3, with 10 nucleotides matching TRBD1. In DNA form, the CDR3 reads TGTGCCAGCGCCGACAGGGGGCCAGATACGCAGTATTTT. Translation gives CASADRGPDTQYF.